This T cell receptor (beta chain) was sequenced for a study of T cells in Graves' hyperthyroidism and ophthalmopathy. Study findings and constraints: The majority of expanded thyroid clonotypes above 0.001 also appeared in blood.

Comment on this clonotype: The antigen is not known.

CDR1 and CDR2 from the germline V gene are SQVTM and ANQGSEA. V lost 4 bases, J lost 1 base, and 16 bases lay in between. The CDR3 runs to 15 residues. Regions amplified from RNA transcripts were the TCR beta CDR3 regions. The TCR CDR3 first-round RT-PCR relied on the HTBI primer set. TCRdb independently ran MiXCR on the multiplex PCR reads; one entry per CDR3 protein. The table includes about half a million distinct CDR3 sequences, less than 25% detected once. An absence of ophthalmopathy progression within 18 months meant stable Graves' hyperthyroidism. The chain combines TRBV29-1 with TRBJ1-1; D not resolved. This TCR derives from a man younger than 35 with Graves' hyperthyroidism. Source material: blood. CDR3 region: CSVVLQSSGNTEAFF. DNA of the CDR3: TGCAGCGTTGTCCTACAGTCGTCCGGGAACACTGAAGCTTTCTTT.